Presented here are 20 T cell receptor beta chains from one specimen sequenced in a study of CD8 T cells in ankylosing spondylitis (dated by TCRdb to between 2016 and 2019). Libraries were built with 5' RACE. Instrument used: Illumina HiSeq 2500. TCRdb redid the processing of the public reads, applying fastp at Q25 and MiXCR, and retained in-frame beta chains. Rows are combined by CDR3 protein, so each entry shows the most common genes and DNA. Across this sample there are a few hundred thousand distinct CDR3 sequences, with over 9.5% seen only once. About a fifth of the sample is taken by the ten largest. Sequencing input: blood, either unsorted or a sorted T cell fraction (not recorded which). These receptor sequences come from a male donor with ankylosing spondylitis or in good health (not recorded which).

This clonotype appeared a few times. This chain joins TRBV20-1 and TRBJ2-4; a weak D match, TRBD2 (5 bases). Germline V gives CDR1 DFQATT, CDR2 SNEGSKA (reference sequence). This CDR3 region has 16 residues. V lost 1 base, J lost 0 bases, and 13 bases lay in between. The CDR3 nucleotides read TGCAGTGCTAGAGGAACTAGAGATGTAGCCAAAAACATTCAGTACTTC. Translated: CSARGTRDVAKNIQYF.

This clonotype appeared a few times. The gene calls are TRBV15 and TRBJ2-3; 8 nucleotides align to TRBD2. CDR1 and CDR2 (germline): LNHNV, YYDKDF (reference sequence). The CDR3 spans 17 residues. After removal of 0 bases from V and 0 bases from J, the junction contained 5 bases not matched to a gene. The CDR3 spells CATSRDWASGSTDTQYF. CDR3 DNA sequence: TGTGCCACCAGCAGAGATTGGGCTAGCGGGAGCACAGATACGCAGTATTTT.

This clonotype was observed at least ten times. This chain uses TRBV9 with TRBJ1-1, with D possibly TRBD1 on 6 matching bases. This CDR3 is built from 16 residues. The V gene lost 4 bases and the J gene lost 0 bases, with 16 bases spanning the gap. Germline V gene sequence: CDR1 SGDLS, CDR2 YYNGEE. DNA of the CDR3: TGTGCCAGCAGCCCCGGGACATCAGGAATGAACACTGAAGCTTTCTTT. This codes for CASSPGTSGMNTEAFF.

Remarks on this clonotype: A read error may be the cause here, since a much bigger clone is one base away. V usage is TRBV20-1 and J usage is TRBJ1-4, with D tentatively TRBD1 (5 bases). The CDR3 contains 12 residues. CDR1 and CDR2 (germline): DFQATT, SNEGSKA (reference sequence). The V and J ends lost 3 bases and 8 bases respectively, with 10 bases between them. CDR3 loop: CSASGDLEKLFF. The CDR3 nucleotides are TGCAGTGCTAGCGGGGACCTGGAAAAACTGTTTTTT.

This clonotype was seen more than once but under ten times. J is TRBJ1-5 and V is TRBV20-1; the D gene is possibly TRBD1 (5 bases). V was clipped by 5 bases and J by 4 bases, with 15 bases between them. CDR3 length: 14 residues. The germline CDR1 and CDR2 sequences are DFQATT and SNEGSKA (reference sequence). This CDR3 reads CSAARRGGNQPQHF. The CDR3 coding sequence is TGCAGTGCTGCTCGCCGGGGGGGAAATCAGCCCCAGCATTTT.

This clonotype was counted many times. The rearrangement links TRBV14 to TRBJ1-3; a weak D match, TRBD1 (6 bases). V was pared by 6 bases and J by 7 bases, with 16 bases between. The CDR3 runs to 14 residues. Germline loops: CDR1 SGHDN, CDR2 FVKESK. The CDR3 reads CASSRRTVDNTIYF. The CDR3 DNA follows: TGTGCCAGCAGTCGCAGGACAGTCGACAACACCATATATTTT.

The chain joins TRBV9 to TRBJ1-2; D is perhaps TRBD1 (5 bases). The CDR3 loop spans 14 amino acids. V lost 4 bases and J 5 bases, leaving 15 bases between the germline ends. Germline values: CDR1 SGDLS, CDR2 YYNGEE. The CDR3 region has the DNA TGTGCCAGCAGCCCAGGACACGGGTCATATGGCTACACCTTC. This sequence encodes CASSPGHGSYGYTF.

A note on this clonotype: Given a much more abundant clone one base away, this may be a read error. The chain has TRBV5-1 and TRBJ1-2; D is ambiguous. CDR1 is SGHRS and CDR2 is YFSETQ in the germline V gene. The CDR3 is 15 amino acids. The CDR3 region is CASSPGPLSNYGYPF. For the CDR3, the DNA is TGCGCCAGCAGCCCAGGCCCGTTGTCTAACTATGGCTACCCCTTC.

J is TRBJ2-6 and V is TRBV24-1; no clear D. V was pared by 5 bases and J by 0 bases, with 7 bases between. The CDR3 runs 15 residues. CDR1 KGHDR and CDR2 SFDVKD come from the germline V gene. The CDR3 region is CATSGDISGANVLTF. The DNA for the CDR3 is TGTGCCACCAGTGGGGATATCTCTGGGGCCAACGTCCTGACTTTC.

This clonotype occurred many times. This chain connects TRBV3-1 to TRBJ2-7, with 7 bases matching TRBD2. This CDR3 spans 14 amino acids. Trimming cost V 0 bases and J 7 bases; bases outside gene matches: 6. Germline CDR1 LGHDT, CDR2 YNNKEL (reference sequence). Here the CDR3 reads CASSQDSTGGEQYF. The DNA for the CDR3 is TGTGCCAGCAGCCAAGATTCGACCGGGGGGGAGCAGTACTTC.

This clonotype was detected many times. The chain carries TRBV25-1 and TRBJ2-7; TRBD1 agrees at 7 bases. The CDR3 length is 15 residues. V trimming: 4 bases; J trimming: 1 base; junction bases outside the gene matches: 7. Per germline, CDR1 MGHDK and CDR2 SYGVNS. The CDR3 reads CASSGRDRVSYEQYF. The CDR3 DNA is TGTGCCAGCAGTGGTAGAGACAGGGTGTCCTACGAGCAGTACTTC.

The CDR3 DNA reads TGCAGTGCTAGAGCCGGGACAGGCGTTGAAAAACTGTTTTTT. It translates to CSARAGTGVEKLFF. The chain recombines TRBV20-1 with TRBJ1-4, with 8 bases lining up with TRBD1. The V gene end was trimmed by 1 base and the J gene end by 7 bases; junction bases not matched to a gene: 5. The CDR3 has 14 amino acids. Germline V CDR1 and CDR2: DFQATT, SNEGSKA (reference sequence).

The genes are TRBV12-3 or TRBV12-4 and TRBJ1-3; D possibly corresponds to TRBD1 (6 bases). The germline V and J ends were trimmed by 3 bases and 5 bases, with 11 bases remaining between them. The CDR3 has 14 residues. CDR3 amino acids: CASSFGGARNTIYF. CDR3 coding DNA: TGTGCCAGCAGTTTTGGGGGGGCTAGAAACACCATATATTTT.

This clonotype was found many times. This rearrangement joins TRBV7-8 to TRBJ2-7, with unresolved D. The V gene lost 1 base and the J gene lost 3 bases, with 10 bases spanning the gap. The CDR3 runs to 14 residues. CDR1 is SGHVS and CDR2 is FQNEAQ in the germline V gene. CDR3 sequence reads: CASSLVGKFYEQYF. CDR3 sequence (DNA): TGTGCCAGCAGCTTAGTTGGAAAGTTCTACGAGCAGTACTTC.

The CDR3 is CASSGGADTQYF. DNA for the CDR3: TGTGCCAGCAGCGGGGGGGCTGATACGCAGTATTTT. The chain links TRBV9 to TRBJ2-3, with D perhaps being TRBD1 or TRBD2 (6 bases each). V lost 3 bases and J lost 6, with 8 bases in between. The germline gives CDR1 SGDLS, CDR2 YYNGEE. CDR3 length: 12 amino acids. Combining the CDR3 with reference TRBV9 and TRBJ2-3 gives the whole variable domain DSGVTQTPKHLITATGQRVTLRCSPRSGDLSVYWYQQSLDQGLQFLIQYYNGEERAKGNILERFSAQQFPDLHSELNLSSLELGDSALYFCASSGGADTQYFGPGTRLTVL.

There are many counts of this clonotype. The rearrangement joins TRBV19 to TRBJ2-1; 10 nucleotides line up with TRBD1. There are 13 residues in the CDR3. Germline CDR1 is LNHDA and CDR2 is SQIVND (reference sequence). The junction had 8 bases not matched to a gene; V was cut back by 2 bases and J by 16 bases. The CDR3, as DNA: TGTGCCAGTAGTATACTGGGGACAGGGGTTCACTTCTTC. It encodes CASSILGTGVHFF.

Ten or more counts support this clonotype. This chain connects TRBV2 to TRBJ1-5; D might be TRBD1 (6 bases). The CDR3 extends over 14 amino acids. From germline, CDR1 is SNHLY and CDR2 FYNNEI. V lost 6 bases, J lost 3 bases, and 12 bases lay in between. This CDR3 reads CASRDSSPNQPQHF. CDR3 DNA: TGTGCCAGCAGGGACAGTTCCCCCAATCAGCCCCAGCATTTT. Full variable domain (rest looked up from reference TRBV2 and TRBJ1-5): EPEVTQTPSHQVTQMGQEVILRCVPISNHLYFYWYRQILGQKVEFLVSFYNNEISEKSEIFDDQFSVERPDGSNFTLKIRSTKLEDSAMYFCASRDSSPNQPQHFGDGTRLSIL.

This clonotype has a count of ten or more. This chain connects TRBV5-1 to TRBJ2-7, with D uncertain. The CDR3 length is 15 residues. Germline lookup yields CDR1 SGHRS and CDR2 YFSETQ. Trimming took 0 bases from V and 2 from J, leaving 12 bases between them. The CDR3 DNA is TGCGCCAGCAGCTTGGCGTCCCTCTCAACCTACGAGCAGTACTTC. It yields the protein CASSLASLSTYEQYF.

About this clonotype itself: At one boundary the junction diverges from the germline segment, which might be a read error. The CDR3 nucleotides read TGTGCCAGCAGCTTAGCTCTCATTCTTGGCCGGGCTGTGGAGTGGGCAGATACGCAGTACTTT. The encoded protein is CASSLALILGRAVEWADTQYF. This chain connects TRBV11-2 to TRBJ2-3; D not certain. The V gene's germline CDR1 is SGHAT and CDR2 FQNNGV. This CDR3 is built from 21 residues. Looking up the rest from reference TRBV11-2 and TRBJ2-3 gives the full variable domain: EAGVAQSPRYKIIEKRQSVAFWCNPISGHATLYWYQQILGQGPKLLIQFQNNGVVDDSQLPKDRFSAERLKGVDSTLKIQPAKLEDSAVYLCASSLALILGRAVEWADTQYFGPGTRLTVL.

This clonotype was recorded many times. The chain couples TRBV10-3 to TRBJ1-1; TRBD1 might be the D (6 bases). CDR1 is ENHRY and CDR2 is SYGVKD in the germline V gene. This CDR3 has 16 amino acids. The V and J ends lost 5 bases and 4 bases respectively, with 20 bases between them. The CDR3: CAISQRQPGDGTEAFF. CDR3 nucleotide sequence: TGTGCCATCAGTCAGCGGCAGCCAGGGGATGGCACTGAAGCTTTCTTT.